One T cell receptor (beta chain) is described in this entry. Its antigen is not known. Treatment specified: roughly 11-day PBMC culture with coronavirus spike peptide pools or control peptides (ViraFEST assay). Wells that each held a few million PBMCs were cultured with 9 to 10 IU/ml IL-2 and approximately 9.5 ug/ml peptide pools. The data originate from a study of vaccination and CD4 T cells after COVID-19. Researchers used the Oncomine TCR Beta short-read assay to sequence DNA from cultured CD4+ T cells. In TCRdb, the PCR reads were re-called with MiXCR into one record per CDR3 protein. The data show some 25,000 distinct CDR3 sequences, more than 40% seen once. The CDR3 spans 16 residues. V lost 3 bases, J lost 4 bases, and 1 base stayed unmatched. In germline, CDR1 is MRHNA, CDR2 SNTAGT.

The receptor was isolated from a human donor who had recovered from COVID-19. What was sequenced was CD4+ T cells from blood, cultured in vitro. V and J are TRBV6-4 and TRBJ2-2; TRBD2 aligns across 14 bases. CDR3 coding DNA: TGTGCCAGCAGTGAGGGACTAGCGGGAGTCACCGGGGAGCTGTTTTTT. As protein: CASSEGLAGVTGELFF.